A few counts support the clone carrying this T cell receptor beta chain. Its antigen is not known. Using RNA template, CDR3s of TCR alpha and beta were amplified with iRepertoire arm-PCR. One entry per CDR3 protein results from TCRdb running MiXCR on the multiplex PCR reads. The sample carries roughly 200,000 distinct CDR3 sequences, around 32% recorded once. The entry originates in a study of glioma-infiltrating T cells. Findings and caveats of the study: Tissue-blood divergence was below expectation in non-neoplastic patients, above in gliomas.

This clonotype was obtained from a human donor with low-grade glioma or glioblastoma, undergoing nonglioma brain surgery, or in good health (not recorded which). The sample was glioma tissue, nonneoplastic brain tissue, or PBMCs (not recorded which).

CDR3 in amino acids: CASSYPIFSGNTIYF. The CDR3 nucleotides are TGTGCCAGCAGTTACCCAATATTTTCCGGAAACACCATATATTTT. The rearrangement uses TRBV6-6 and TRBJ1-3; the D is unclear. Trimming took 2 bases from V and 4 from J, leaving 12 bases between them. Germline CDR1 MNHNY, CDR2 SVGAGI (reference sequence). CDR3 length: 15 residues.